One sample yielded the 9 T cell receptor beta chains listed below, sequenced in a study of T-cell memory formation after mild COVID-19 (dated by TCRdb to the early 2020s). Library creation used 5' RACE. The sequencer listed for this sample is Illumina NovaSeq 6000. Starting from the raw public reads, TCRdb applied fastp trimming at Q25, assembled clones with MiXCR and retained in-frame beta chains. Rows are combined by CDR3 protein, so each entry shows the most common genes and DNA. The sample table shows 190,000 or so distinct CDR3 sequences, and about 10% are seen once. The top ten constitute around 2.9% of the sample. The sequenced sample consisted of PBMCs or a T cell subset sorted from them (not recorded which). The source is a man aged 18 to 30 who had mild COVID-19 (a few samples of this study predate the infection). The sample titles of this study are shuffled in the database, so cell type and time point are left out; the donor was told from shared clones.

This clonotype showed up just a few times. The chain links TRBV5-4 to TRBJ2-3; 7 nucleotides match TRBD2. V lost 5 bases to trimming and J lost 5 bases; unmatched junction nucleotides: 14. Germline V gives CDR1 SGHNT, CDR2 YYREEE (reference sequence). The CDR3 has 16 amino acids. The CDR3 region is CASSPGPTSPGDTQYF. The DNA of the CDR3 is TGTGCCAGCAGTCCCGGACCGACTAGCCCCGGAGATACGCAGTATTTT.

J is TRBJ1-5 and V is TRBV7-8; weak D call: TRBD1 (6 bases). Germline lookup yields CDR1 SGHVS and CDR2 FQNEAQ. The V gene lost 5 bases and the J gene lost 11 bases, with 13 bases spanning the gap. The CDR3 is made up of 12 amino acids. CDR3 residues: CASSPREGAQHF. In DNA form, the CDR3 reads TGTGCCAGCAGCCCCCGGGAGGGGGCCCAGCATTTT.

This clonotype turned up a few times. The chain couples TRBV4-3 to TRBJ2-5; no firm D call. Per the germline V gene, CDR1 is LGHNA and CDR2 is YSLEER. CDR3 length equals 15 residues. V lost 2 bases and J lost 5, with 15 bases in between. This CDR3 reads CASSQSVVTVETQYF. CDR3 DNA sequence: TGCGCCAGCAGCCAATCGGTAGTTACGGTGGAGACCCAGTACTTC.

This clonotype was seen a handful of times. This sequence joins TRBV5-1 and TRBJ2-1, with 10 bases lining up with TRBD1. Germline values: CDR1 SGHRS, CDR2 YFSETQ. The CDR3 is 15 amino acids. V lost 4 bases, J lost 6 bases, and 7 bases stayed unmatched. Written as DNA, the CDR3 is TGCGCCAGCAGCCACCGGGACAGGGGTTCCAATGAGCAGTTCTTC. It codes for CASSHRDRGSNEQFF.

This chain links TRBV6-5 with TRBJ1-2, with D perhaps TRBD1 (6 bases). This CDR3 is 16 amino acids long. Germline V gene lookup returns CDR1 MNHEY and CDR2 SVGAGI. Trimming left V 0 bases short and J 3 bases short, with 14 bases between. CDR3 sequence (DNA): TGTGCCAGCAGTTACTCGGCAGGGGCCGACTACTATGGCTACACCTTC. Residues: CASSYSAGADYYGYTF.

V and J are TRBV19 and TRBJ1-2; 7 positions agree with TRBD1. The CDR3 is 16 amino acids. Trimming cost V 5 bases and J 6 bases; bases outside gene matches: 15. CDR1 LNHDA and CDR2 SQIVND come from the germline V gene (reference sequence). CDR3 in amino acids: CASSPWGSTGNHGYTF. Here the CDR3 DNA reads TGTGCCAGTAGTCCTTGGGGGTCGACAGGGAACCATGGCTACACCTTC.

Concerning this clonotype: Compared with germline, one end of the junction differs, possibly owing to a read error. The CDR3 bases are TGTTCCAGCAGCCAGTACAGGAAGCAAGCAGCGGATACGCAGTATTTT. Translation gives CSSSQYRKQAADTQYF. This chain joins TRBV14 and TRBJ2-3, with TRBD1 as a possible D gene (5 bases). Per germline, CDR1 SGHDN and CDR2 FVKESK. CDR3 length equals 16 residues.

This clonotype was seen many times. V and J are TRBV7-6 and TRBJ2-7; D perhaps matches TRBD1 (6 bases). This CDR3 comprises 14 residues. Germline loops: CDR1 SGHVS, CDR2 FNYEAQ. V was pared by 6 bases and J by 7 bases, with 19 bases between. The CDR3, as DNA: TGTGCCAGCAGTGCAGCAACACCGAGGGGGGAGCAGTACTTC. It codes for CASSAATPRGEQYF.

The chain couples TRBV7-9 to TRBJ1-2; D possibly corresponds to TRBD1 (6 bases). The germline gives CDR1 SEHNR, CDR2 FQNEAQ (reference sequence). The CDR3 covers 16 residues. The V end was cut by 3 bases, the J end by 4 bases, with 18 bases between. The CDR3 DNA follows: TGTGCCAGCAGCTTGTCGGGCGGGACAATAAGCTATGGCTACACCTTC. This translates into CASSLSGGTISYGYTF.